This is a list of T cell receptor beta chains from one sample in a study of T cells after yellow fever vaccination. TCRdb used MiXCR to reprocess the 5' RACE reads, holding one entry per CDR3 protein. The sample holds approximately 300,000 distinct CDR3 sequences, about 6.6% seen once. Here the sequenced sample was PBMCs, taken roughly seven weeks after the first yellow fever vaccination. These TCRs come from a man younger than 35 who received the YFV17D yellow fever vaccine. Both conserved end residues are part of each CDR3. A D gene is named only where the DNA matches it firmly. For some rows the clone size is stated as once, few or many, or as a class when expanded; others skip it.

v_call	cdr3_length	clone_size	j_call	d_call	cdr3_aa	cdr3_nt
TRBV5-1	12	NA	TRBJ2-5	NA	CASSPQAKTQYF	TGCGCCAGCAGCCCGCAAGCTAAGACCCAGTACTTC
TRBV29-1	15	few	TRBJ2-3	TRBD1	CSVAGQIISTDTQYF	TGCAGCGTTGCGGGACAGATCATTAGCACAGATACGCAGTATTTT
TRBV3-1	16	NA	TRBJ1-3	NA	CASSQFGGHSGNTIYF	TGTGCCAGCAGCCAATTCGGCGGCCACTCTGGAAACACCATATATTTT
TRBV4-1	14	many	TRBJ2-7	NA	CASSQGPRTYEQYF	TGCGCCAGCAGCCAAGGGCCTCGTACCTACGAGCAGTACTTC
TRBV12-3/TRBV12-4	13	NA	TRBJ1-3	NA	CASTASSGNTIYF	TGTGCCAGCACGGCCTCCTCTGGAAACACCATATATTTT
TRBV2	15	NA	TRBJ1-5	NA	CASTLDEGQFQPQHF	TGTGCCAGCACCCTGGATGAGGGTCAGTTTCAGCCCCAGCATTTT
TRBV6-5	10	many	TRBJ2-7	NA	CASGRGEQYF	TGTGCCAGCGGGCGGGGCGAGCAGTACTTC
TRBV7-2	14	few	TRBJ2-1	TRBD2	CASSSEPGLATQFF	TGTGCCAGCAGCTCTGAACCGGGACTAGCGACGCAGTTCTTC
TRBV6-5	16	NA	TRBJ1-5	NA	CASSYGRDIRMMPQHF	TGTGCCAGCAGTTACGGCCGGGACATAAGAATGATGCCCCAGCATTTT
TRBV30	13	few	TRBJ1-2	NA	CAWSKGQNYGYTF	TGTGCCTGGAGTAAAGGACAGAACTATGGCTACACCTTC
TRBV19	15	few	TRBJ2-7	NA	CASSMGSVNAYEQYF	TGTGCCAGTAGTATGGGTTCCGTAAACGCCTACGAGCAGTACTTC
TRBV5-4	16	NA	TRBJ2-3	TRBD2	CASSLDPGLDEDTQYF	TGTGCCAGCAGCTTGGACCCGGGACTAGACGAAGATACGCAGTATTTT
TRBV5-1	16	NA	TRBJ2-5	NA	CASSLLGEGSRETQYF	TGCGCCAGCAGCTTATTGGGGGAAGGGAGTAGAGAGACCCAGTACTTC
TRBV7-2	14	few	TRBJ1-2	TRBD1	CASSLGPTGAGYTF	TGTGCCAGCAGCTTGGGGCCGACAGGGGCTGGCTACACCTTC
TRBV3-1	14	many	TRBJ2-2	NA	CASSQGGGTGELFF	TGTGCCAGCAGCCAAGGAGGGGGCACCGGGGAGCTGTTTTTT